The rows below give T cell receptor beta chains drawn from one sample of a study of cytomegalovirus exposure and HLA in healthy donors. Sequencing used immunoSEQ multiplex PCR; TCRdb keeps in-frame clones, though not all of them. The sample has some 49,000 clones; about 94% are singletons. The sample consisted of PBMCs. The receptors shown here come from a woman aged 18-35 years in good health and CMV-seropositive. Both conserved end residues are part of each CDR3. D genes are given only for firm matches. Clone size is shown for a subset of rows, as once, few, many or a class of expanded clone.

DNA: TGTGCCAGCAGCTTAAAGGGCGCGGGGCTAGCGGGAGTTGGGGGGACCCAGTACTTC
CDR3: CASSLKGAGLAGVGGTQYF
V: TRBV7-3
size: .
length: 19
D: TRBD2
J: TRBJ2-5

DNA: TGTGCCAGCAGCGTATCTAGCGGGAGTATAGGCGAGCAGTACTTC
CDR3: CASSVSSGSIGEQYF
V: TRBV9
size: .
length: 15
D: TRBD2
J: TRBJ2-7

DNA: TGTGCCAGCAGTTTGGGGACTAGCGGATTCAATGAGCAGTTCTTC
CDR3: CASSLGTSGFNEQFF
V: TRBV27
size: .
length: 15
D: TRBD2
J: TRBJ2-1

DNA: TGTGCCATCAGGGCAGAGCGCGGAACCCGGACTAGTACTGGGACAGATACGCAGTATTTT
CDR3: CAIRAERGTRTSTGTDTQYF
V: TRBV10-3
size: .
length: 20
D: TRBD2
J: TRBJ2-3

DNA: TGTGCCAGCAGTTTAGCGGGACAGATCATGAACACTGAAGCTTTCTTT
CDR3: CASSLAGQIMNTEAFF
V: TRBV11-3
size: .
length: 16
D: TRBD1
J: TRBJ1-1

DNA: TGTGCCAGCAGCCCAAGACCGGGACAGGGTCGGGGAGAGACCCAGTACTTC
CDR3: CASSPRPGQGRGETQYF
V: TRBV11-3
size: .
length: 17
D: TRBD1
J: TRBJ2-5

DNA: TGTGCCAGCAGCCCGGACAGGGGTTTGTCTGGCTACACCTTC
CDR3: CASSPDRGLSGYTF
V: TRBV9
size: .
length: 14
D: TRBD1
J: TRBJ1-2

DNA: TGTGCCAGCAGTCCGGGACTAGCGGGACGCGAGCAGTACTTC
CDR3: CASSPGLAGREQYF
V: TRBV27
size: .
length: 14
D: TRBD2
J: TRBJ2-7

DNA: TGTGCCAGCAGTGAAGCTACCGGAGGCAAGCCGGGAGTTTTCTTT
CDR3: CASSEATGGKPGVFF
V: TRBV6-1
size: few
length: 15
D: .
J: TRBJ1-1

DNA: TGTGCTAGCAGCTTCACCCGTATAGCGGGGGGAGAGACCCAGTACTTC
CDR3: CASSFTRIAGGETQYF
V: TRBV7-7
size: .
length: 16
D: TRBD2
J: TRBJ2-5

DNA: TGTGCCAGCAGCGTAGTGGCAGGGGGACGCACAGATACGCAGTATTTT
CDR3: CASSVVAGGRTDTQYF
V: TRBV9
size: .
length: 16
D: TRBD1
J: TRBJ2-3